This is a list of T cell receptor beta chains from one sample in a study of control samples from healthy donors and cancer patients. Produced via immunoSEQ multiplex PCR; TCRdb's table is partial and in-frame only. Of 100,000 to 150,000 clones listed, 75% to 95% are singletons. The sample was blood. The receptors stem from a man between 18 and 29 years old in good health. The CDR3 runs from the conserved cysteine through the conserved F or W. The D gene is left open where the match is weak.

d_call j_call v_call cdr3_nt cdr3_aa
. TRBJ2-1 TRBV6-1 TGTGCCAGCAGTGAACAACCCGGGGGCAATGAGCAGTTCTTC CASSEQPGGNEQFF
TRBD1 TRBJ1-1 TRBV13 TGTGCCAGCAGCGGAGGGACAGGGGCAGTAGCTTTCTTT CASSGGTGAVAFF
TRBD2 TRBJ2-2 TRBV3-1/TRBV3-2 TGTGCCAGCAGCCAACTCCTGGCGGGGGGGCTGTCCGGGGAGCTGTTTTTT CASSQLLAGGLSGELFF
. TRBJ1-1 TRBV7-9 TGTGCCAGCAGCTTAGAGCGGGGGCACGCTGAAGCTTTCTTT CASSLERGHAEAFF
. TRBJ2-2 TRBV6-6 TGTGCCAGCAGTCTTAAAAGGGCGATCTTCGATTCCACCGGGGAGCTGTTTTTT CASSLKRAIFDSTGELFF
. TRBJ1-3 TRBV15 TGTGCCACCAGCGAGGGAGGAAACACCATATATTTT CATSEGGNTIYF
. TRBJ1-1 TRBV7-9 TGTGCCAGCAGCTTCAGGGGCGGGGTGAACACTGAAGCTTTCTTT CASSFRGGVNTEAFF
. TRBJ2-7 TRBV5-1 TGCGCCAGCCAGACAGGTTTCTACTCCTACGAGCAGTACTTC CASQTGFYSYEQYF
TRBD1 TRBJ2-2 TRBV2 TGTGCCAGCAGTTTGCCGGGACAGGGTACCGGGGAGCTGTTTTTT CASSLPGQGTGELFF
TRBD1 TRBJ1-1 TRBV2 TGTGCCAGCGAGACAGGGGGGAACACTGAAGCTTTCTTT CASETGGNTEAFF
. TRBJ1-2 TRBV30 TGTGCCTGGAACTCGGGGGATCCTGGCTACACCTTC CAWNSGDPGYTF
. TRBJ1-1 TRBV13 TGTGCCAGCAGCTTGGGGGGCTGGAACACTGAAGCTTTCTTT CASSLGGWNTEAFF
. TRBJ2-5 TRBV5-1 TGCGCCAGCAGCTTGGGACCGGGTTTCCAAGAGACCCAGTACTTC CASSLGPGFQETQYF